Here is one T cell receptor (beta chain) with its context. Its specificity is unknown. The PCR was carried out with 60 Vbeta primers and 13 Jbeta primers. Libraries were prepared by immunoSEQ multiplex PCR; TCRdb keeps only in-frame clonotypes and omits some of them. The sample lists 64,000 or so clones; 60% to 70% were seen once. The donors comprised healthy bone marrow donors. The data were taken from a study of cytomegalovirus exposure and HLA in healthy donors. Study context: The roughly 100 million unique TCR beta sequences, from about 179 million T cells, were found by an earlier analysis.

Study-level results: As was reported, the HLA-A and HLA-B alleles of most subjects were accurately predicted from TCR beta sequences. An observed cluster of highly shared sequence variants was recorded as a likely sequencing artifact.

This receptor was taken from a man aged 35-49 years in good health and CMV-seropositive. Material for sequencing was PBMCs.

The DNA of the CDR3 is TGTGCCAGCAGCCCACTAGCGGGAGCAGTCGAGCAGTACTTC. Its protein is CASSPLAGAVEQYF. The chain uses TRBV7-9 and TRBJ2-7, with 11 nucleotides matching TRBD2. The CDR3 totals 14 residues. With V trimmed by 5 bases and J by 6 bases, 6 bases remained unmatched. The germline gives CDR1 SEHNR, CDR2 FQNEAQ (reference sequence).